The clone carrying this TCR beta chain was counted at least ten times. Its antigen is as yet unknown. The sample's time point: newly diagnosed GD, antithyroid drugs for less than 3 months. The TCR library was made from RNA extracted from PBMCs. Library construction for TCR beta used iRepertoire HTBI primers and Arm-PCR of CDR3 regions. TCRdb reprocessed the multiplex PCR reads with MiXCR, giving one entry per CDR3 protein. The sample contains 500,000 or so distinct CDR3 sequences, about 16% of which appear only once. The record originates from a study of regulatory T cells in long-lasting Graves disease. Overall study findings and caveats: Persistent disease samples used TRBV28, TRBJ1-2 and TRBJ2-5 preferentially. Shared public clonotypes totalled 2,741 in persistent patients, compared with just under 1,000 in new patients.

V was cut by 0 bases and J by 0 bases, with 14 bases left in between. The CDR3 totals 17 residues. Germline V lookup: CDR1 MRHNA, CDR2 SNTAGT. This same sample was also part of a study on T cells in Graves' hyperthyroidism and ophthalmopathy. That source adds: Initially, a first-round RT-PCR of the TCR CDR3 employed the HTBI primer set. A 13 V-J signature model discriminated ophthalmopathy versus stable hyperthyroidism.

The sequence came from a woman aged 40 to 65 with Graves disease. The sample in question was peripheral blood mononuclear cells (PBMCs), obtained at new diagnosis, from a patient treated with antithyroid drugs. The chain joins TRBV6-4 to TRBJ1-1; D call uncertain. The CDR3 sequence is CASSDSIHGTLNTEAFF. The CDR3, as DNA: TGTGCCAGCAGTGACTCGATACATGGTACCTTGAACACTGAAGCTTTCTTT.